The 19 T cell receptor beta chains given below trace back to one sample, sequenced in a study of vaccination and CD4 T cells after COVID-19. Treatment given: roughly 10-day PBMC culture with coronavirus spike peptide pools or control peptides (ViraFEST assay). The Oncomine TCR Beta short-read assay generated sequence data from the DNA of cultured CD4+ T cells. Each CDR3 protein is one row after TCRdb ran MiXCR on the PCR reads. The sample lists some 5,900 distinct CDR3 sequences, 50% to 65% occurring once. No antigen has been identified for these receptors. Sequencing was done on a sample of CD4+ T cells from blood, cultured in vitro. All receptors come from a human donor who had recovered from COVID-19.

V gene TRBV5-1 combines with J gene TRBJ2-5; TRBD2 matches 10 bases. The CDR3 length is 17 residues. The V gene end was trimmed by 4 bases and the J gene end by 4 bases; junction bases not matched to a gene: 13. CDR1 and CDR2 (germline): SGHRS, YFSETQ. The DNA for the CDR3 is TGCGCCAGCAGCCCTGGGCCGATAGCGGGGGGAGGAGAGACCCAGTACTTC. This encodes CASSPGPIAGGGETQYF.

This chain uses TRBV6-1 with TRBJ1-1, with TRBD1 matching over 9 bases. Germline V gives CDR1 MNHNS, CDR2 SASEGT. J gave up 6 bases and V 7 bases, and 12 bases lay outside the gene matches. The CDR3 totals 15 residues. CDR3: CASNVRDRARSEAFF. CDR3 coding DNA: TGTGCCAGCAACGTCCGGGACAGGGCTCGATCTGAAGCTTTCTTT.

With regard to this clonotype: A read error may account for a junction end that differs from germline. This chain's CDR3 is CASSLASGVKGEQYF. The CDR3 DNA reads as TGCGCCAGCAGCTTGGCGAGCGGGGTTAAGGGAGAGCAGTACTTC. V usage is TRBV7-9 and J usage is TRBJ2-7; TRBD2 aligns across 7 bases. CDR3 length equals 15 residues. CDR1 and CDR2 (germline): SEHNR, FQNEAQ (reference sequence). Based on the CDR3 plus reference TRBV7-9 and TRBJ2-7, the full variable domain is DTGVSQNPRHKITKRGQNVTFRCDPISEHNRLYWYRQTLGQGPEFLTYFQNEAQLEKSRLLSDRFSAERPKGSFSTLEIQRTEQGDSAMYLCASSLASGVKGEQYFGPGTRLTVT.

The chain has TRBV11-3 and TRBJ2-2, with D uncertain. The CDR3 is 16 amino acids. Looked up from germline, CDR1 is SGHNT and CDR2 is YENEEA. V lost 2 bases to trimming and J lost 1 base, with 11 bases between them. CDR3 in DNA: TGTGCCAGCAGCTTACTTGGCGGAAAGAACACCGGGGAGCTGTTTTTT. Translation: CASSLLGGKNTGELFF.

This clonotype turned up a few times. The chain joins TRBV20-1 to TRBJ2-1, with no clear D. Looked up from germline, CDR1 is DFQATT and CDR2 is SNEGSKA (reference sequence). V lost 3 bases and J 5 bases, leaving 8 bases between the germline ends. The CDR3 has 12 residues. This chain's CDR3 is CSASQVDNEQFF. The CDR3 DNA follows: TGCAGTGCTAGCCAGGTTGACAATGAGCAGTTCTTC.

CDR3 nucleotide sequence: TGTGCCAGCAGCCCAGCGGGCGGGACGGGAGATACGCAGTATTTT. Translating it yields CASSPAGGTGDTQYF. The V call is TRBV7-2, the J call TRBJ2-3; D might be TRBD2 (6 bases). V was trimmed by 5 bases and J by 5 bases, leaving 17 bases between them. The CDR3 is made up of 15 amino acids. Germline CDR1 is SGHTA and CDR2 is FQGNSA.

The chain joins TRBV20-1 to TRBJ2-1; TRBD1 is a possible D gene (5 bases). The CDR3 sequence is 13 residues long. The germline gives CDR1 DFQATT, CDR2 SNEGSKA (reference sequence). V was pared by 6 bases and J by 8 bases, with 17 bases between. CDR3 sequence reads: CSAPTGLPYEQFF. DNA for the CDR3: TGCAGTGCCCCAACAGGCCTCCCTTATGAGCAGTTCTTC.

This clonotype is large by share. The chain couples TRBV11-3 to TRBJ2-7; D not certain. Germline lookup yields CDR1 SGHNT and CDR2 YENEEA. Trimming removed 5 bases at V and 4 bases at J, with 6 bases between. The CDR3 has 11 amino acids. The CDR3 loop is CASSPSYEQYF. The CDR3 coding sequence is TGTGCCAGCAGCCCATCATACGAGCAGTACTTC.

The chain joins TRBV28 to TRBJ2-1; 12 bases match TRBD2. After removal of 6 bases from V and 5 bases from J, the junction contained 5 bases not matched to a gene. Germline V lookup: CDR1 MDHEN, CDR2 SYDVKM. The CDR3 is 15 amino acids. In DNA, the CDR3 is TGTGCCAGCAGCCCTGGGACTAGCGGGCACAATGAGCAGTTCTTC. Amino acids: CASSPGTSGHNEQFF. The full variable domain, with the rest looked up from reference TRBV28 and TRBJ2-1, is DVKVTQSSRYLVKRTGEKVFLECVQDMDHENMFWYRQDPGLGLRLIYFSYDVKMKEKGDIPEGYSVSREKKERFSLILESASTNQTSMYLCASSPGTSGHNEQFFGPGTRLTVL.

The chain employs TRBV28 and TRBJ2-7, with TRBD1 matching 11 bases. Losses at the gene ends were 7 bases for V and 3 bases for J; bases not matched to a gene: 5. The V gene's germline CDR1 is MDHEN and CDR2 SYDVKM. The CDR3 totals 14 residues. The CDR3 here is CASTGQGAVYEQYF. The CDR3, as DNA: TGTGCCAGCACCGGACAGGGGGCGGTCTACGAGCAGTACTTC.

V usage is TRBV6-1 and J usage is TRBJ2-3; D gene ambiguous. V gave up 2 bases and J gave up 4 bases, with 13 bases separating them. Germline V gives CDR1 MNHNS, CDR2 SASEGT. The CDR3 consists of 15 residues. Here the CDR3 DNA reads TGTGCCAGCAGTGAAAGCTGGAGTCGTGCAGATACGCAGTATTTT. Amino acids: CASSESWSRADTQYF.

The chain combines TRBV11-2 with TRBJ2-3; D is possibly TRBD1 (5 bases). The CDR3 consists of 15 residues. The germline V and J ends were trimmed by 5 bases and 0 bases, with 12 bases remaining between them. Germline-derived CDR1 and CDR2 are SGHAT and FQNNGV. CDR3 region: CASSRTSTSTDTQYF. CDR3 in DNA: TGTGCCAGCAGCCGGACATCCACTAGCACAGATACGCAGTATTTT.

The chain combines TRBV7-9 with TRBJ2-5; perhaps TRBD2 as D (6 bases). The CDR3 loop spans 14 amino acids. The V and J ends lost 4 bases and 5 bases respectively, with 14 bases between them. Germline CDR1 SEHNR, CDR2 FQNEAQ (reference sequence). The CDR3 nucleotides read TGTGCCAGCAGCTCGCGCGTTGGGGGGGAGACCCAGTACTTC. Its protein product is CASSSRVGGETQYF.

The chain links TRBV7-8 to TRBJ2-1, with D perhaps matching TRBD1 or TRBD2 (7 bases each). Germline V lookup: CDR1 SGHVS, CDR2 FQNEAQ. This CDR3 has 15 residues. V shed 5 bases and J shed 4 bases, with 15 bases lying between them. The CDR3 region has the DNA TGTGCCAGCAGCATTCAGGGGGGGGGTTACAATGAGCAGTTCTTC. This sequence encodes CASSIQGGGYNEQFF.

The chain employs TRBV19 and TRBJ1-2; D is ambiguous. The CDR3 has 14 residues. Germline lookup yields CDR1 LNHDA and CDR2 SQIVND (reference sequence). The V end lost 1 base, the J end lost 10 bases, and 16 bases lay between the germline ends. The CDR3 protein is CASSIGPQLLDYTF. The CDR3 DNA reads as TGTGCCAGTAGTATAGGTCCACAGCTTCTGGACTACACCTTC.

This clonotype was seen only a few times. The chain is built from TRBV20-1 and TRBJ2-3; TRBD2 matches 8 bases. Trimming removed 4 bases from V and 2 bases from J; junction bases left unmatched: 8. This CDR3 is 15 amino acids long. Germline V gives CDR1 DFQATT, CDR2 SNEGSKA (reference sequence). CDR3 nucleotides: TGCAGTGCTAACTTCAAGCGGGGGAACACAGATACGCAGTATTTT. This sequence encodes CSANFKRGNTDTQYF.

The chain couples TRBV28 to TRBJ1-2; perhaps TRBD1 as D (5 bases). V was pared by 4 bases and J by 5 bases, with 26 bases between. Germline-derived CDR1 and CDR2 are MDHEN and SYDVKM. This CDR3 comprises 18 residues. CDR3 coding DNA: TGTGCCAGCAGTTCCCCTACCTCACCGGGACGGACGTCATATGGCTACACCTTC. Translation: CASSSPTSPGRTSYGYTF.

The chain employs TRBV19 and TRBJ1-2, with TRBD1 matching over 8 bases. Germline V gene data show CDR1 as LNHDA and CDR2 as SQIVND (reference sequence). There are 13 residues in the CDR3. V gave up 7 bases and J gave up 8 bases; unmatched junction bases: 9. Here the CDR3 DNA reads TGTGCCAGTACCGACAGGGGCCCCGGGGGCTACACCTTC. Protein product: CASTDRGPGGYTF.

This sequence joins TRBV2 and TRBJ1-5; 8 nucleotides align to TRBD1. Germline CDR1 and CDR2: SNHLY and FYNNEI. Trimming removed 5 bases from V and 0 bases from J; junction bases left unmatched: 3. CDR3 size: 15 residues. In nucleotides, the CDR3 is TGTGCCAGCAGTAGGACAGGGTATAGCAATCAGCCCCAGCATTTT. This codes for CASSRTGYSNQPQHF. The full variable domain, rest sourced from reference TRBV2 and TRBJ1-5, is EPEVTQTPSHQVTQMGQEVILRCVPISNHLYFYWYRQILGQKVEFLVSFYNNEISEKSEIFDDQFSVERPDGSNFTLKIRSTKLEDSAMYFCASSRTGYSNQPQHFGDGTRLSIL.